The clone carrying this T cell receptor beta chain was seen many times. This entry is derived from a study of T-cell memory formation after mild COVID-19. Germline V CDR1 and CDR2: MNHNS, SASEGT. The CDR3 length is 14 residues. The V end was cut by 7 bases, the J end by 0 bases, with 7 bases between. TCRdb reanalysed the 5' RACE reads using MiXCR and keeps one entry per CDR3 protein. This sample has approximately 200,000 distinct CDR3 sequences, with 16% found just once. The J gene is TRBJ2-6, the V gene TRBV6-1; D gene unclear. The sequenced material came from PBMCs or a T cell subset sorted from them (not recorded which). The receptor was derived from an adult woman who had mild COVID-19 (a few samples of this study predate the infection). Cell type and time point are not known. CDR3 DNA sequence: TGTGCCAGCACATGGATCTCTGGGGCCAACGTCCTGACTTTC. It specifies CASTWISGANVLTF.